This TCR beta chain was identified in a study of PD-1 blockade in classical Hodgkin lymphoma. Every patient had relapsed following autologous stem cell transplantation, and cohorts differed in brentuximab vedotin exposure. Germline lookup yields CDR1 MGHRA and CDR2 YSYEKL. With 4 bases removed from V and 0 bases from J, the gap between germline ends came to 16 bases. CDR3 length: 16 amino acids. This clone is deemed medium-sized. Clones were sequenced by immunoSEQ multiplex PCR, and TCRdb holds only the in-frame ones, with some missing. The profile shows tens of thousands of clones, 85% to 90% of them singletons.

The clonotype comes from a human donor with classical Hodgkin lymphoma. The sample here was peripheral blood mononuclear cells (PBMCs), taken at baseline. The J gene is TRBJ2-7, the V gene TRBV4-1; D is perhaps TRBD1 (5 bases). DNA of the CDR3: TGCGCCAGCAGCCCCGGAGAGACAGCCCTCTCCTACGAGCAGTACTTC. Translation gives CASSPGETALSYEQYF.